This TCR beta chain appears in the sequencing data of a study of blood T cell repertoires in COVID-19. Study at large: COVID-19 samples, acute and convalescent, were from the United States, Italy and Spain. T cells, B-cell-depleted T cells, or PBMCs provided the cDNA or gDNA that served as material.

The CDR3 sequence is 15 residues long. J was trimmed by 5 bases and V by 1 base; bases with no gene match: 5. Looked up from germline, CDR1 is SGHTA and CDR2 is FQGNSA. Authors' processing steps: For nucleated cells, counts were estimated from reference gene primer amplification. Sequencing used immunoSEQ multiplex PCR; TCRdb keeps in-frame clones, though not all of them. V and J calls and clone size follow that table, whereas D and trimming were derived from the DNA. The sample shows some 87,000 clones, around 80% of them seen only once. V gene TRBV7-2 combines with J gene TRBJ2-7, with 10 bases fitting TRBD2. The source of this sequence is a man aged 45 to 65 who had recovered from COVID-19. Specimen: peripheral blood. The CDR3 DNA reads TGTGCCAGCAGCTTAGGGCTAGCGGGGGCCGACGAGCAGTACTTC. Translated: CASSLGLAGADEQYF.